Listed below are T cell receptor beta chains from one sample, sequenced in a study of blood T cell repertoires in COVID-19. Profiled with immunoSEQ multiplex PCR; TCRdb holds only in-frame clones, not every one. The table lists 130,000 to 150,000 clones, around 81% of them singletons. Sequencing used peripheral blood. These receptors all come from a human donor with acute or convalescent COVID-19. The donor label of this sample is uncertain. Each CDR3 is given with its conserved first and last residue. D genes are given only for firm matches. Only some rows state a clone size, as once, few, many or a class for expanded clones.

V: TRBV19; size: .; J: TRBJ2-1; D: TRBD2; DNA: TGTGCCAGTAGTCAGCGGGGGGCTCGCTCCTACAATGAGCAGTTCTTC; CDR3: CASSQRGARSYNEQFF
V: TRBV12-3/TRBV12-4; size: .; J: TRBJ1-1; D: .; DNA: TGTGCCAGCAGCCTATCTGCCGGGGAAGCTTTCTTT; CDR3: CASSLSAGEAFF
V: TRBV10-3; size: few; J: TRBJ2-2; D: .; DNA: TGTGCCCTCAAACAAGGAGACAACACCGGGGAGCTGTTTTTT; CDR3: CALKQGDNTGELFF
V: TRBV19; size: .; J: TRBJ2-7; D: TRBD1; DNA: TGTGCCAGTAAAATCCGGGACAGCTACTACGAGCAGTACTTC; CDR3: CASKIRDSYYEQYF
V: TRBV9; size: .; J: TRBJ2-3; D: .; DNA: TGTGCCAGCAGAGGGGGCACAGATACGCAGTATTTT; CDR3: CASRGGTDTQYF
V: TRBV14; size: once; J: TRBJ2-7; D: .; DNA: TGTGCCAGCAGCCGCTACGGCTACGAGCAGTACTTC; CDR3: CASSRYGYEQYF
V: TRBV6-1; size: .; J: TRBJ1-2; D: TRBD1; DNA: TGTGCCAGCAGTGAAGCATCAGAGGGGGCTTACGGCTATGGCTACACCTTC; CDR3: CASSEASEGAYGYGYTF
V: TRBV24-1; size: .; J: TRBJ2-4; D: .; DNA: TGTGCCACCAGTGCCCGGGGGGCCCCAAACATTCAGTACTTC; CDR3: CATSARGAPNIQYF
V: TRBV9; size: .; J: TRBJ2-1; D: .; DNA: TGTGCCAGCAGCCAGCGGGACAATGAGCAGTTCTTC; CDR3: CASSQRDNEQFF
V: TRBV7-2; size: .; J: TRBJ2-1; D: TRBD2; DNA: TGTGCCAGCAGCCCTGAACCGGGGGGAAACAATGAGCAGTTCTTC; CDR3: CASSPEPGGNNEQFF
V: TRBV7-9; size: .; J: TRBJ2-3; D: .; DNA: TGTGCCAGCAGCCCCCTCTCCCAGGGGAGTGATACGCAGTATTTT; CDR3: CASSPLSQGSDTQYF
V: TRBV20-1; size: .; J: TRBJ2-3; D: .; DNA: TGCAGTGCTTCCCCGGGGACGCAGTATTTT; CDR3: CSASPGTQYF
V: TRBV7-9; size: .; J: TRBJ1-1; D: .; DNA: TGTGCCAGCACCAAAGGGAGTCACGGCACTGAAGCTTTCTTT; CDR3: CASTKGSHGTEAFF
V: TRBV5-4; size: .; J: TRBJ1-1; D: .; DNA: TGTGCCAGCAGCTTGGACAGGAGGAACACTGAAGCTTTCTTT; CDR3: CASSLDRRNTEAFF
V: TRBV27; size: .; J: TRBJ1-2; D: .; DNA: TGTGCCTCAGGGACACCTGCGTTTGGCTACACCTTC; CDR3: CASGTPAFGYTF
V: TRBV4-1; size: once; J: TRBJ2-1; D: TRBD2; DNA: TGCGCCAGCAGCCAACCTAGCGGGGGACTCTACAATGAGCAGTTCTTC; CDR3: CASSQPSGGLYNEQFF
V: TRBV15; size: once; J: TRBJ1-4; D: .; DNA: TGTGCCACCAGCAAAAAATTTCCAGGGGATGAAAAACTGTTTTTT; CDR3: CATSKKFPGDEKLFF
V: TRBV5-8; size: .; J: TRBJ2-1; D: TRBD1; DNA: TGTGCCAGCAGCTGGACCGGGACAGGGAGTAATGAGCAGTTCTTC; CDR3: CASSWTGTGSNEQFF
V: TRBV6-5; size: .; J: TRBJ1-2; D: .; DNA: TGTGCCAGCAGAGATATGACAGATCCAAACTATGGCTACACCTTC; CDR3: CASRDMTDPNYGYTF
V: TRBV18; size: once; J: TRBJ1-1; D: .; DNA: TGTGCCAGCTCACCTCAAGAAGGGGGGGCGGCTGAAGCTTTCTTT; CDR3: CASSPQEGGAAEAFF
V: TRBV11-2; size: once; J: TRBJ1-2; D: .; DNA: TGTGCCAGCAGCTTAGAGGGGGGGCGCAACTATGGCTACACCTTC; CDR3: CASSLEGGRNYGYTF
V: TRBV7-9; size: once; J: TRBJ1-2; D: .; DNA: TGTGCCAGCAGCTTCCGGACTTATGGCTACACCTTC; CDR3: CASSFRTYGYTF
V: TRBV14; size: .; J: TRBJ1-2; D: .; DNA: TGTGCCAGCAGCTCGCGGGTTGGGGATGGCTACACCTTC; CDR3: CASSSRVGDGYTF
V: TRBV5-1; size: .; J: TRBJ1-1; D: .; DNA: TGCGCCAGCAGCTGGGGAGAAGAAGCTTTCTTT; CDR3: CASSWGEEAFF
V: TRBV24-1; size: few; J: TRBJ1-2; D: .; DNA: TGTGCCACCAGTGATTTCCCTCAGGGGAGGGAAGGCTACACCTTC; CDR3: CATSDFPQGREGYTF
V: TRBV11-2; size: .; J: TRBJ1-2; D: TRBD1; DNA: TGTGCCAGCAGCTTAGAAGGGGGCGGGCGGGAAGGCTACACCTTC; CDR3: CASSLEGGGREGYTF
V: TRBV29-1; size: few; J: TRBJ1-3; D: .; DNA: TGCAGCGTTGATCCCGGGGCTGGAAACACCATATATTTT; CDR3: CSVDPGAGNTIYF
V: TRBV6-1; size: .; J: TRBJ1-5; D: TRBD1; DNA: TGTGCCAGCAGTGGGACAGGGCCTCTTCTCAATCAGCCCCAGCATTTT; CDR3: CASSGTGPLLNQPQHF
V: TRBV19; size: .; J: TRBJ2-7; D: TRBD2; DNA: TGTGCCAGTAGTATTCGCGGGGGGCCTTCCTACGAGCAGTACTTC; CDR3: CASSIRGGPSYEQYF
V: TRBV11-1; size: .; J: TRBJ1-2; D: .; DNA: TGTGCCAGCAGCTTAGCGAACAGTAACTATGGCTACACCTTC; CDR3: CASSLANSNYGYTF
V: TRBV19; size: .; J: TRBJ2-2; D: TRBD2; DNA: TGTGCCAGTAACAAGCGGGGGTCGAACACCGGGGAGCTGTTTTTT; CDR3: CASNKRGSNTGELFF
V: TRBV27; size: once; J: TRBJ2-1; D: .; DNA: TGTGCCAGCAGTCGCTCGGGGTCGAAAAATGAGCAGTTCTTC; CDR3: CASSRSGSKNEQFF
V: TRBV13; size: once; J: TRBJ1-5; D: .; DNA: TGTGCCAGCAGCCCCGGGAAATATCAGCCCCAGCATTTT; CDR3: CASSPGKYQPQHF
V: TRBV3-1/TRBV3-2; size: .; J: TRBJ1-2; D: TRBD1; DNA: TGTGCCACGACACGCACAGGGGAAGGCTACACCTTC; CDR3: CATTRTGEGYTF
V: TRBV7-2; size: .; J: TRBJ2-3; D: TRBD1; DNA: TGTGCCAGCAGCCTACTTGGGCAGGGGGTAACAGATACGCAGTATTTT; CDR3: CASSLLGQGVTDTQYF
V: TRBV30; size: .; J: TRBJ1-2; D: TRBD1; DNA: TGTGCCTGGAGTCCGACAGGGGAGGCCTATGGCTACACCTTC; CDR3: CAWSPTGEAYGYTF
V: TRBV6-6; size: .; J: TRBJ1-2; D: .; DNA: TGTGCCAGCAGTTACTCAGATGAGGGCTACACCTTC; CDR3: CASSYSDEGYTF
V: TRBV6-5; size: .; J: TRBJ1-2; D: .; DNA: TGTGCCAGTCGTCTACTTTATGGCTACACCTTC; CDR3: CASRLLYGYTF
V: TRBV6-5; size: .; J: TRBJ2-1; D: TRBD2; DNA: TGTGCCAGCAGTTACCGCAGCGGGGGAAGCAATGAGCAGTTCTTC; CDR3: CASSYRSGGSNEQFF
V: TRBV20-1; size: .; J: TRBJ1-2; D: .; DNA: TGCAGTGCGGGGGGAGTCTATGGCTACACCTTC; CDR3: CSAGGVYGYTF
V: TRBV7-9; size: once; J: TRBJ1-1; D: .; DNA: TGTGCCAGCAGCTTAGCGGTATCAGGGGCCCGGAACACTGAAGCTTTCTTT; CDR3: CASSLAVSGARNTEAFF
V: TRBV27; size: few; J: TRBJ1-1; D: .; DNA: TGTGCCAGCAGTCCGGGGGGGGCAGGGCGCACTGAAGCTTTCTTT; CDR3: CASSPGGAGRTEAFF
V: TRBV29-1; size: once; J: TRBJ1-2; D: .; DNA: TGCAGCGTCACCTCCCCGGACAGCTCGGAAGGCTACACCTTC; CDR3: CSVTSPDSSEGYTF
V: TRBV27; size: .; J: TRBJ1-2; D: TRBD1; DNA: TGTGCCAGCAGGACCACAGGGGGCTCTGGCTACACCTTC; CDR3: CASRTTGGSGYTF
V: TRBV20-1; size: once; J: TRBJ2-7; D: TRBD2; DNA: TGCAGTGCTATTGAGCGGGGCAGCTCCTACGAGCAGTACTTC; CDR3: CSAIERGSSYEQYF
V: TRBV5-1; size: .; J: TRBJ2-3; D: TRBD2; DNA: TGCGCCAGCAGCTTGAGCGGGGGAACTAGCACAGATACGCAGTATTTT; CDR3: CASSLSGGTSTDTQYF
V: TRBV5-1; size: .; J: TRBJ2-2; D: TRBD2; DNA: TGCGCCAGCAGCTCTGGACTAGCGGGGACATCCACCGGGGAGCTGTTTTTT; CDR3: CASSSGLAGTSTGELFF
V: TRBV7-8; size: .; J: TRBJ2-3; D: .; DNA: TGTGCCAGCAGCTTAGCGTCGCAGGCAGATACGCAGTATTTT; CDR3: CASSLASQADTQYF
V: TRBV11-2; size: .; J: TRBJ2-3; D: .; DNA: TGTGCCAGCAGCTCGTTTAGGGGGGGGATCACAGATACGCAGTATTTT; CDR3: CASSSFRGGITDTQYF
V: TRBV19; size: .; J: TRBJ2-5; D: TRBD1; DNA: TGTGCCAGTAGCCCCGGGACAGTCGAAGAGACCCAGTACTTC; CDR3: CASSPGTVEETQYF